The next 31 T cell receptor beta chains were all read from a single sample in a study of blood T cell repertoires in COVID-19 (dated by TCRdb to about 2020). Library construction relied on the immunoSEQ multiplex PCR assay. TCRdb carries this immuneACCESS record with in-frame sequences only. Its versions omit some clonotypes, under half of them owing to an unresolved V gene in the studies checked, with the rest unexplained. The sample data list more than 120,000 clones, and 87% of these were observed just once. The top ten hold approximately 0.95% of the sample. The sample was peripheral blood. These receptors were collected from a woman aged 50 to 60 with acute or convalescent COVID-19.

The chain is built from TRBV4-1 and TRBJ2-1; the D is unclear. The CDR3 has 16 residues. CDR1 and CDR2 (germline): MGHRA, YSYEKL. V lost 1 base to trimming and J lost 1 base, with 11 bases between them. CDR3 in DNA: TGCGCCAGCAGCCAAGGGGCTCTACCTTCCTACAATGAGCAGTTCTTC. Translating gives CASSQGALPSYNEQFF.

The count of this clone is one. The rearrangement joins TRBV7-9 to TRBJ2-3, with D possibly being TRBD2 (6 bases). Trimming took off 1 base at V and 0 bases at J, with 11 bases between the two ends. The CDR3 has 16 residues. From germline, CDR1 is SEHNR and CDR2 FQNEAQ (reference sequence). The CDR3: CASSLGDFSSTDTQYF. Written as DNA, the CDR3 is TGTGCCAGCAGCTTAGGGGACTTTTCTAGCACAGATACGCAGTATTTT.

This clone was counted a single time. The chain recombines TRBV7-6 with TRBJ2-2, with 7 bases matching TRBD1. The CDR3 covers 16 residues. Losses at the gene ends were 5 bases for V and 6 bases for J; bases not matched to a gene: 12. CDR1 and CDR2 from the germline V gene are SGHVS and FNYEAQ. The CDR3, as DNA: TGTGCCAGCAGCGCGAGAGGAGACAGGGCCGCCGGGGAGCTGTTTTTT. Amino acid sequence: CASSARGDRAAGELFF.

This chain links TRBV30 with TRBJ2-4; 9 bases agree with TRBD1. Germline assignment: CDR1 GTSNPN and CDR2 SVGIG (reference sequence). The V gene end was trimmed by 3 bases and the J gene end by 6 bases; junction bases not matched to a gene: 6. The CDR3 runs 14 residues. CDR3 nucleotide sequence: TGTGCCTGGAGGGAAACAGGGGGCAGAAACATTCAGTACTTC. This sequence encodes CAWRETGGRNIQYF. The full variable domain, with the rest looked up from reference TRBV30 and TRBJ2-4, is SQTIHQWPATLVQPVGSPLSLECTVEGTSNPNLYWYRQAAGRGLQLLFYSVGIGQISSEVPQNLSASRPQDRQFILSSKKLLLSDSGFYLCAWRETGGRNIQYFGAGTRLSVL.

The CDR3 nucleotides read TGTGCCAGCAGCCATGACAGGGGGCGAATATACACTGAAGCTTTCTTT. Translating it yields CASSHDRGRIYTEAFF. The rearrangement links TRBV5-6 to TRBJ1-1; 10 bases fit TRBD1. J lost 3 bases, V lost 4 bases, and 9 bases had no gene match. Germline CDR1 and CDR2: SGHDT and YYEEEE. The CDR3 is made up of 16 amino acids.

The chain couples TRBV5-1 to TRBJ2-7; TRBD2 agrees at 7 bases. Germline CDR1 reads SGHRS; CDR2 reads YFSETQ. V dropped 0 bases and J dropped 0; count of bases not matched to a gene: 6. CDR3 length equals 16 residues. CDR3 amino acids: CASSLDGGSPSYEQYF. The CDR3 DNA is TGCGCCAGCAGCTTGGACGGGGGGAGCCCCTCCTACGAGCAGTACTTC.

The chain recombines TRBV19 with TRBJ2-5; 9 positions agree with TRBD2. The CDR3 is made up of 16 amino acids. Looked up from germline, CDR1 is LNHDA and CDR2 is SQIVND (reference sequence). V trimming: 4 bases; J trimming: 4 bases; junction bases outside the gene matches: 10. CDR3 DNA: TGTGCCAGTAGTACCCGCGGACTAGCGAGAGCAGAGACCCAGTACTTC. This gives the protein CASSTRGLARAETQYF. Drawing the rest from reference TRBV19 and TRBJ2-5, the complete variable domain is DGGITQSPKYLFRKEGQNVTLSCEQNLNHDAMYWYRQDPGQGLRLIYYSQIVNDFQKGDIAEGYSVSREKKESFPLTVTSAQKNPTAFYLCASSTRGLARAETQYFGPGTRLLVL.

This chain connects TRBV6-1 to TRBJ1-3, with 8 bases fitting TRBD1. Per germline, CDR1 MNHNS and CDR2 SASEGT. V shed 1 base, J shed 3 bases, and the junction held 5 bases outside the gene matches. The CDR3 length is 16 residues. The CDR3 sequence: CASSEGKDRDGNTIYF. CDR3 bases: TGTGCCAGCAGTGAAGGAAAGGACAGGGATGGAAACACCATATATTTT.

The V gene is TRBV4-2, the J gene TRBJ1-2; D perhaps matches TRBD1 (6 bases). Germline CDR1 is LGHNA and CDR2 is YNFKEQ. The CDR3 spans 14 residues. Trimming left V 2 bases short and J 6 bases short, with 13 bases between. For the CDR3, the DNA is TGTGCCAGCAGCCAAATCTCGGGGGGCGATGGCTACACCTTC. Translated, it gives CASSQISGGDGYTF.

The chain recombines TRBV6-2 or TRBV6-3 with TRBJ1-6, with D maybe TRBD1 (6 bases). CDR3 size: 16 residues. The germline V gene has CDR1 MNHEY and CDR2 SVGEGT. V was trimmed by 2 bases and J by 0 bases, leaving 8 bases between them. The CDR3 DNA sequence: TGTGCCAGCAGTTACGACAGGCTCTCCTATAATTCACCCCTCCACTTT. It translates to CASSYDRLSYNSPLHF.

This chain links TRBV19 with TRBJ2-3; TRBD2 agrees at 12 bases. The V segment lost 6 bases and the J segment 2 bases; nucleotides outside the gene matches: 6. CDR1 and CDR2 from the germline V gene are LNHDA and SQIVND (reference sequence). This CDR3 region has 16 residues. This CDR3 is CASSPLAGGLTDTQYF. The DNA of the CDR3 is TGTGCCAGTAGCCCGCTAGCGGGGGGGCTCACAGATACGCAGTATTTT.

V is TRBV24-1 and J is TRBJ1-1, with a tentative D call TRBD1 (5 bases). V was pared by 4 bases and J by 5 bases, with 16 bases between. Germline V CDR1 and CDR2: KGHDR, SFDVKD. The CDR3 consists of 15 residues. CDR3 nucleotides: TGTGCCACCAGTGACCCCGGGCCCCGGGGGACTGAAGCTTTCTTT. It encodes CATSDPGPRGTEAFF.

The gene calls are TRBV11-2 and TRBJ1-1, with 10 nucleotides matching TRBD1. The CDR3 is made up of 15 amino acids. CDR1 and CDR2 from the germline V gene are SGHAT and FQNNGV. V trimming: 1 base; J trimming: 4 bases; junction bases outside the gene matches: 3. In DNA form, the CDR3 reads TGTGCCAGCAGCTTAGGGGGACAGGGGAGCACTGAAGCTTTCTTT. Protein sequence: CASSLGGQGSTEAFF.

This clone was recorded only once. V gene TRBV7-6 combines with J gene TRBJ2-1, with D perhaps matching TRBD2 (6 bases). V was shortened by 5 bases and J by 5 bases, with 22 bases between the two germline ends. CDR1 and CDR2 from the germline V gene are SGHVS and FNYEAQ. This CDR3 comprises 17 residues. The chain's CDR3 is CASSAFVGSGVDNEQFF. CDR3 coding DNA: TGTGCCAGCAGCGCTTTCGTCGGTAGCGGAGTTGACAATGAGCAGTTCTTC.

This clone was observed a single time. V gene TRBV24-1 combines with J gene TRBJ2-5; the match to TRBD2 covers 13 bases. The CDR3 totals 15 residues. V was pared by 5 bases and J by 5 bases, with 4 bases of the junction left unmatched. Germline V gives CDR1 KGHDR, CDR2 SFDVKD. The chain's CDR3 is CATSGTSGSAETQYF. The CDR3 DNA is TGTGCCACCAGTGGGACTAGCGGGAGTGCTGAGACCCAGTACTTC.

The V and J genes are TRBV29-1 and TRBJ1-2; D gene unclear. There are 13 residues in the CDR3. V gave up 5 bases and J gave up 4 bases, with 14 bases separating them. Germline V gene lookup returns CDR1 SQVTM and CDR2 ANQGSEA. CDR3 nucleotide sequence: TGCAGCGTTACCTTCACACCTCTCTATGGCTACACCTTC. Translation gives CSVTFTPLYGYTF.

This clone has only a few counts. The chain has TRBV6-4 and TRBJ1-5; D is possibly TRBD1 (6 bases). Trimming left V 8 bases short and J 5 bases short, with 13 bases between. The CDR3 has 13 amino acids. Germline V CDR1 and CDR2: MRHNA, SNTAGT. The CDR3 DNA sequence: TGTGCCAGCCCCAGGCAGGGGCATCAGCCCCAGCATTTT. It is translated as CASPRQGHQPQHF.

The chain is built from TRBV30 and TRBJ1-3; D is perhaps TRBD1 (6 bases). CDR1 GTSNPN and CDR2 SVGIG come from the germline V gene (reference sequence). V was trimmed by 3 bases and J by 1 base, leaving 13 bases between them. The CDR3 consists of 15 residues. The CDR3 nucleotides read TGTGCCTGGAGCATTTACAGGGTTTCTGGAAACACCATATATTTT. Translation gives CAWSIYRVSGNTIYF. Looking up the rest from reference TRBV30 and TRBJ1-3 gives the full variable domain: SQTIHQWPATLVQPVGSPLSLECTVEGTSNPNLYWYRQAAGRGLQLLFYSVGIGQISSEVPQNLSASRPQDRQFILSSKKLLLSDSGFYLCAWSIYRVSGNTIYFGEGSWLTVV.

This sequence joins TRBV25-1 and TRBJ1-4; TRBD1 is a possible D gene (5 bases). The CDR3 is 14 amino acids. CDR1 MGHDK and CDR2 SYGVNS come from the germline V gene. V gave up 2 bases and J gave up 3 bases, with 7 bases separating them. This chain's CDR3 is CASSEPGSNEKLFF. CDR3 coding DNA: TGTGCCAGCAGTGAACCAGGGTCTAATGAAAAACTGTTTTTT. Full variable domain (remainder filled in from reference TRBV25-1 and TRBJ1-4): EADIYQTPRYLVIGTGKKITLECSQTMGHDKMYWYQQDPGMELHLIHYSYGVNSTEKGDLSSESTVSRIRTEHFPLTLESARPSHTSQYLCASSEPGSNEKLFFGSGTQLSVL.

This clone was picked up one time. The CDR3 reads CASSPPQGRSEKLFF. The CDR3 DNA is TGTGCCAGCAGCCCGCCACAGGGGAGGAGTGAAAAACTGTTTTTT. The chain has TRBV21-1 and TRBJ1-4; the DNA was not used to check the table's D call, TRBD1. TRBV21-1 is reported as a pseudogene. This CDR3 region has 15 residues.

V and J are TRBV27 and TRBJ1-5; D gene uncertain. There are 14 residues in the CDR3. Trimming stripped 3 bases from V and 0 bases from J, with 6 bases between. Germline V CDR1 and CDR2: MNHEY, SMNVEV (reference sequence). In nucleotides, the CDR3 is TGTGCCAGCAGTTTTTTGTATAGCAATCAGCCCCAGCATTTT. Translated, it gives CASSFLYSNQPQHF.

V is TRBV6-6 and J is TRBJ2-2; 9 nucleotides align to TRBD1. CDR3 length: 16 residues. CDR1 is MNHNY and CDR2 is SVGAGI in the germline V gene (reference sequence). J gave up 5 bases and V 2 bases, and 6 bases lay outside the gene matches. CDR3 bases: TGTGCCAGCAGTTACCCCGGGACAGGGAAGACCGGGGAGCTGTTTTTT. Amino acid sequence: CASSYPGTGKTGELFF.

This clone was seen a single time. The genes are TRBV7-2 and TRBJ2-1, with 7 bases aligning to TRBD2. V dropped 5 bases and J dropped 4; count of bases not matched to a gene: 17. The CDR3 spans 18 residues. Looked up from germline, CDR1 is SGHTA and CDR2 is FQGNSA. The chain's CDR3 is CASSRSALAPKVYNEQFF. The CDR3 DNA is TGTGCCAGCAGCCGGAGCGCACTAGCGCCCAAGGTGTACAATGAGCAGTTCTTC.

The CDR3 sequence: CASSPLGERYNEQFF. CDR3 sequence (DNA): TGTGCCAGCAGCCCTCTCGGAGAGAGGTACAATGAGCAGTTCTTC. The V gene is TRBV7-6, the J gene TRBJ2-1; D ambiguous. This CDR3 spans 15 amino acids. The V and J ends lost 5 bases and 4 bases respectively, with 15 bases between them. Germline-derived CDR1 and CDR2 are SGHVS and FNYEAQ.

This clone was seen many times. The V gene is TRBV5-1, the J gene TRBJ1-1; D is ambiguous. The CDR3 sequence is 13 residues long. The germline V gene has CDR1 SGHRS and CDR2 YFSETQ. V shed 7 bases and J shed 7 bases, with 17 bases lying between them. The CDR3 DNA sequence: TGCGCCAGCTTTTCCGGGAGCCGGGATGAAGCTTTCTTT. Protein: CASFSGSRDEAFF. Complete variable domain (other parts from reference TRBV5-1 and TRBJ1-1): KAGVTQTPRYLIKTRGQQVTLSCSPISGHRSVSWYQQTPGQGLQFLFEYFSETQRNKGNFPGRFSGRQFSNSRSEMNVSTLELGDSALYLCASFSGSRDEAFFGQGTRLTVV.

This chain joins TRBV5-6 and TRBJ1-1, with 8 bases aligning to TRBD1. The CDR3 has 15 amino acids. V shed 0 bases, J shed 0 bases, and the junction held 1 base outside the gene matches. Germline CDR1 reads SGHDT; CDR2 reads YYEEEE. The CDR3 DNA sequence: TGTGCCAGCAGCTTGGCGACAGGGGTGAACACTGAAGCTTTCTTT. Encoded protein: CASSLATGVNTEAFF.

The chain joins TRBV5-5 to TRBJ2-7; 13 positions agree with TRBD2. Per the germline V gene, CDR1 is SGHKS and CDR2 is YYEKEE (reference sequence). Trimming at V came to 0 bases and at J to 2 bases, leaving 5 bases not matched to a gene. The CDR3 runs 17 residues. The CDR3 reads CASSLAAGTSGAYEQYF. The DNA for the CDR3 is TGTGCCAGCAGCTTGGCGGCCGGGACTAGCGGGGCCTACGAGCAGTACTTC.

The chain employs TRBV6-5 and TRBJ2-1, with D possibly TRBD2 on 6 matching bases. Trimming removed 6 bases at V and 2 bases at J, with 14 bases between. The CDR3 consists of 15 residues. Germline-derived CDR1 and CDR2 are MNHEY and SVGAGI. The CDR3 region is CASSRLVRTYNEQFF. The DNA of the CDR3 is TGTGCCAGCAGCCGACTAGTTAGGACCTACAATGAGCAGTTCTTC.

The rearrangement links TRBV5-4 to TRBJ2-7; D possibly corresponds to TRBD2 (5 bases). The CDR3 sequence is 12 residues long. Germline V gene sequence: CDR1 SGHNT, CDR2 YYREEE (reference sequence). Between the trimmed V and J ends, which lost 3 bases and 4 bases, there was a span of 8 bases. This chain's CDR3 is CASSSDSYEQYF. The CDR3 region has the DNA TGTGCCAGCAGCTCGGACTCGTACGAGCAGTACTTC.

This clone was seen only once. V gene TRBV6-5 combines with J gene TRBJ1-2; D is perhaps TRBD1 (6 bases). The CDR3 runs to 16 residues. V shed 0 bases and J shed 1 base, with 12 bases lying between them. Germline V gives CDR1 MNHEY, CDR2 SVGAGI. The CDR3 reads CASSYSIGDINYGYTF. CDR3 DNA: TGTGCCAGCAGTTACTCGATCGGGGACATTAACTATGGCTACACCTTC.

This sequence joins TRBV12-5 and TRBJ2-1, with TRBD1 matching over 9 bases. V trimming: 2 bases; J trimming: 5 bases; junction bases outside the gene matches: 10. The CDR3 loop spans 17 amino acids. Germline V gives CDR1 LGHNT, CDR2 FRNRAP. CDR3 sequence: CASGLPSGTGNNNEQFF. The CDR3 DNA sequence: TGTGCTAGTGGTTTGCCCTCCGGGACAGGGAACAACAATGAGCAGTTCTTC.